Following are 14 T cell receptor beta chains from one sample sequenced in a study of T cells in narcolepsy. Repertoires were generated with immunoSEQ multiplex PCR, while TCRdb's copy carries only in-frame clones and drops some. The profile covers tens of thousands of clones, with roughly 80% appearing a single time and less than 3% taken by the ten largest. The sequencing sample was made of CD45RA- memory CD4+ T cells from PBMCs. All receptors come from a human donor with narcolepsy.

This clone was observed a single time. The rearrangement links TRBV7-9 to TRBJ1-3; D gene unclear. This CDR3 region has 15 residues. CDR1 SEHNR and CDR2 FQNEAQ come from the germline V gene (reference sequence). V was trimmed by 1 base and J by 0 bases, leaving 7 bases between them. Written as DNA, the CDR3 is TGTGCCAGCAGCTTAGGGGCAGCCTCTGGAAACACCATATATTTT. This encodes CASSLGAASGNTIYF. The whole variable domain, remainder taken from reference TRBV7-9 and TRBJ1-3, is DTGVSQNPRHKITKRGQNVTFRCDPISEHNRLYWYRQTLGQGPEFLTYFQNEAQLEKSRLLSDRFSAERPKGSFSTLEIQRTEQGDSAMYLCASSLGAASGNTIYFGEGSWLTVV.

J is TRBJ2-7 and V is TRBV7-3; a possible D gene is TRBD2 (6 bases). V lost 5 bases to trimming and J lost 7 bases, with 21 bases between them. CDR1 is SGHTA and CDR2 is FQGTGA in the germline V gene. CDR3 length equals 15 residues. Written as DNA, the CDR3 is TGTGCCAGCAGCCCTGGACGGGCCTTCCGGGGGGAGCAGTACTTC. It translates to CASSPGRAFRGEQYF.

V is TRBV10-3 and J is TRBJ1-1; TRBD1 is a possible D gene (5 bases). This CDR3 has 14 amino acids. CDR1 ENHRY and CDR2 SYGVKD come from the germline V gene. V lost 6 bases and J 0 bases, leaving 11 bases between the germline ends. Here the CDR3 reads CAIRSRALNTEAFF. The CDR3 DNA sequence: TGTGCCATCAGGAGCAGGGCTCTGAACACTGAAGCTTTCTTT.

The chain recombines TRBV6-4 with TRBJ1-3; 10 positions agree with TRBD1. The CDR3 spans 16 residues. Looked up from germline, CDR1 is MRHNA and CDR2 is SNTAGT. Trimming at V came to 7 bases and at J to 4 bases, leaving 10 bases not matched to a gene. This CDR3 reads CASNRKKTGGGNTIYF. CDR3 DNA: TGTGCCAGCAACCGTAAAAAGACAGGGGGCGGAAACACCATATATTTT.

The rearrangement uses TRBV5-5 and TRBJ2-5; weak D call: TRBD1 (6 bases). With 1 base removed from V and 6 bases from J, the gap between germline ends came to 16 bases. The germline gives CDR1 SGHKS, CDR2 YYEKEE (reference sequence). The CDR3 is made up of 15 amino acids. The CDR3: CASSLSPGERQTQYF. CDR3 DNA sequence: TGTGCCAGCAGCTTGTCGCCAGGGGAAAGGCAGACCCAGTACTTC.

The chain carries TRBV25-1 and TRBJ2-2, with 8 bases matching TRBD1. The CDR3 has 14 residues. J lost 5 bases, V lost 8 bases, and 7 bases had no gene match. The V gene's germline CDR1 is MGHDK and CDR2 SYGVNS. The CDR3 DNA sequence: TGTGCCAGCGGGGGGACAGGAGGTACCGGGGAGCTGTTTTTT. This translates into CASGGTGGTGELFF.

V is TRBV27 and J is TRBJ2-7; D tentatively reads TRBD1 or TRBD2 (5 bases each). The CDR3 spans 15 residues. Germline V gene data show CDR1 as MNHEY and CDR2 as SMNVEV (reference sequence). V lost 3 bases and J 0 bases, leaving 12 bases between the germline ends. The CDR3 DNA follows: TGTGCCAGCAGTTTGTTTGGGACGTTCTCCTACGAGCAGTACTTC. It yields the protein CASSLFGTFSYEQYF.

This clone has only one observation. The J gene is TRBJ1-1, the V gene TRBV5-1, with D unresolved. The germline V gene has CDR1 SGHRS and CDR2 YFSETQ. The germline V and J ends were trimmed by 2 bases and 1 base, with 9 bases remaining between them. The CDR3 consists of 14 residues. CDR3 DNA sequence: TGCGCCAGCAGCTTATCGGACGGGAACACTGAAGCTTTCTTT. This gives the protein CASSLSDGNTEAFF.

CDR3 in amino acids: CASNPTRTVATNEKLFF. In DNA form, the CDR3 reads TGTGCCAGTAACCCCACCCGGACAGTTGCAACTAATGAAAAACTGTTTTTT. V and J are TRBV19 and TRBJ1-4, with D possibly TRBD1 on 6 matching bases. The ends were cut back, 7 bases at V and 0 bases at J, with 18 bases in the middle. Per germline, CDR1 LNHDA and CDR2 SQIVND (reference sequence). The CDR3 is 17 residues long.

The chain has TRBV10-3 and TRBJ2-1, with a tentative D call TRBD1 (6 bases). Per the germline V gene, CDR1 is ENHRY and CDR2 is SYGVKD. V was shortened by 8 bases and J by 6 bases, with 8 bases between the two germline ends. The CDR3 loop spans 11 amino acids. The CDR3 nucleotides are TGTGCCATCCGAGGGGGCAATGAGCAGTTCTTC. It translates to CAIRGGNEQFF.

This clone was observed once. As DNA, the CDR3 is TGTGCCAGCAGCTCTGAGACAGGGGCCCTATCACCCCTCCACTTT. It codes for CASSSETGALSPLHF. The gene calls are TRBV5-4 and TRBJ1-6; 8 nucleotides line up with TRBD1. The CDR3 extends over 15 amino acids. Losses at the gene ends were 3 bases for V and 10 bases for J; bases not matched to a gene: 9. Germline V gene lookup returns CDR1 SGHNT and CDR2 YYREEE (reference sequence).

This clone was observed a handful of times. The gene calls are TRBV30 and TRBJ2-2; 7 nucleotides align to TRBD2. With 4 bases clipped from V and 6 bases from J, the junction kept 5 bases outside the gene matches. Germline CDR1 GTSNPN, CDR2 SVGIG (reference sequence). The CDR3 runs 13 residues. Here the CDR3 DNA reads TGTGCCTGGACTAGGCTAGCGGCCGGGGAGCTGTTTTTT. It codes for CAWTRLAAGELFF.

V gene TRBV7-3 combines with J gene TRBJ2-1, with D possibly being TRBD1 (6 bases). Germline loops: CDR1 SGHTA, CDR2 FQGTGA. V gave up 5 bases and J gave up 6 bases, with 11 bases separating them. CDR3 size: 13 residues. The CDR3 coding sequence is TGTGCCAGCAGCCCGGGCAGGGGCAATGAGCAGTTCTTC. Its protein is CASSPGRGNEQFF.

This chain links TRBV5-8 with TRBJ1-5, with D uncertain. The CDR3 sequence is 15 residues long. The germline V gene has CDR1 SGHTS and CDR2 YDEGEE. V shed 5 bases and J shed 6 bases, with 18 bases lying between them. CDR3 nucleotide sequence: TGTGCCAGCAGGTCCGACGGGCTGGGGTTTCAGCCCCAGCATTTT. Its translation: CASRSDGLGFQPQHF. Supplemented by reference TRBV5-8 and TRBJ1-5, the full variable domain reads EAGVTQSPTHLIKTRGQQATLRCSPISGHTSVYWYQQALGLGLQFLLWYDEGEERNRGNFPPRFSGRQFPNYSSELNVNALELEDSALYLCASRSDGLGFQPQHFGDGTRLSIL.